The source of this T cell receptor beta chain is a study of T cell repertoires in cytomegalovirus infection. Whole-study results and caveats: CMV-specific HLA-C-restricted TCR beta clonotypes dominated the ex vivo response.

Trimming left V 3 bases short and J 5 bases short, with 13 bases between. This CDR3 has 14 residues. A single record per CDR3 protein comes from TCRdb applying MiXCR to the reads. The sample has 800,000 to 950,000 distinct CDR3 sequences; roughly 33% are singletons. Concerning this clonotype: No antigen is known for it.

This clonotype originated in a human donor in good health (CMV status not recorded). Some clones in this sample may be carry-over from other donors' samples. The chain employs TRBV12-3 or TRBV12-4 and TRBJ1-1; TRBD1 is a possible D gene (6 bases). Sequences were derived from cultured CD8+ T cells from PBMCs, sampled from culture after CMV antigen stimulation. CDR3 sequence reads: CASSFGGGATEAFF. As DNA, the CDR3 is TGTGCCAGCAGTTTTGGGGGGGGCGCGACTGAAGCTTTCTTT.